The entry that follows covers one TCR beta chain sequence. The CDR3 covers 14 residues. CDR1 is SGHRS and CDR2 is YFSETQ in the germline V gene. The ends were cut back, 3 bases at V and 8 bases at J, with 17 bases in the middle. This sample is drawn from a study of blood T cell repertoires in COVID-19. Looking at the study overall: From the United States, Italy and Spain came samples of acute and convalescent COVID-19. The analysed material was cDNA or gDNA that came from T cells, B-cell-depleted T cells, or PBMCs.

Per the study methods: The assay estimated nucleated cells by amplifying reference gene primers. The method was immunoSEQ multiplex PCR; TCRdb's version includes in-frame clones alone and lacks a portion of them. Clonal size and the V and J genes are those of that table, whereas D and trimming came from the DNA. This table has around 200,000 clones, 85% to 90% appearing once. Specimen: peripheral blood. The source is a woman of 80 years or more in a cohort sampled during active or convalescent COVID-19. The V gene is TRBV5-1, the J gene TRBJ1-2; maybe TRBD1 (5 bases). The CDR3 nucleotides read TGCGCCAGCAGCTCCCAGGGAGGGTCAGCGGGCTACACCTTC. It is translated as CASSSQGGSAGYTF.